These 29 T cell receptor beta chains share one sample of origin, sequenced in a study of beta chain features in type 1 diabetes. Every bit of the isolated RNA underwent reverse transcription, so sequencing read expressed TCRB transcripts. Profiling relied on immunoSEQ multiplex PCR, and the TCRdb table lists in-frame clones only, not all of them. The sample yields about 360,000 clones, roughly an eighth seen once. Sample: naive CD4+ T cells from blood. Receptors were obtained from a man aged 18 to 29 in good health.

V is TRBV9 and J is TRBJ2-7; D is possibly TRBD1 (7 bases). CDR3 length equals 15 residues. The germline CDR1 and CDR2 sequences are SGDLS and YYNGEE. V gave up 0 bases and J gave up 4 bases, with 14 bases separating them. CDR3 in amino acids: CASSVGPGGQYEQYF. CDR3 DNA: TGTGCCAGCAGCGTAGGGCCCGGGGGACAGTACGAGCAGTACTTC.

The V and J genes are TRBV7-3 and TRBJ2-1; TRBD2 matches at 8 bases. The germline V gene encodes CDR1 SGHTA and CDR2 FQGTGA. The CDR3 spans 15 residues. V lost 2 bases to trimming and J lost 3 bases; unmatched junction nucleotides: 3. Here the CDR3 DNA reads TGTGCCAGCAGCTTACTAGCGGGCCACTACAATGAGCAGTTCTTC. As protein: CASSLLAGHYNEQFF.

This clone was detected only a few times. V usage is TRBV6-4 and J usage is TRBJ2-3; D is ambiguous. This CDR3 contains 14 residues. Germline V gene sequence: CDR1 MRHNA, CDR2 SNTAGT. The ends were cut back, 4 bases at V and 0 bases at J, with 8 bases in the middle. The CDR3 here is CASSAAHSTDTQYF. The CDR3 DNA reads TGTGCCAGCAGTGCAGCGCATAGCACAGATACGCAGTATTTT.

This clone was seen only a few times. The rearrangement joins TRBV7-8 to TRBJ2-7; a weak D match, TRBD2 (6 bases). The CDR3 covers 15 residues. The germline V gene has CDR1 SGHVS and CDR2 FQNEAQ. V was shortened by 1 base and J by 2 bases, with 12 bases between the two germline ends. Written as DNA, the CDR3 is TGTGCCAGCAGCTTAGAGGCGGGGCCCACCTACGAGCAGTACTTC. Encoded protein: CASSLEAGPTYEQYF.

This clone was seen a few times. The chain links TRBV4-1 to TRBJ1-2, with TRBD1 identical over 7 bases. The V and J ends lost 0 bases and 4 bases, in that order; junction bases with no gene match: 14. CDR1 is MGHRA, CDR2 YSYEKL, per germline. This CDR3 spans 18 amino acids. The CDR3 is CASSQDYGTAERTYGYTF. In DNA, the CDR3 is TGCGCCAGCAGCCAAGATTATGGGACAGCAGAAAGAACCTATGGCTACACCTTC.

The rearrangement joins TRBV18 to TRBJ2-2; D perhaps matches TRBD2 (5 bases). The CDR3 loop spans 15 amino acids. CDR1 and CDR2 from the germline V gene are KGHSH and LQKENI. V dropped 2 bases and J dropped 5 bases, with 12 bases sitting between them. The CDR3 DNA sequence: TGTGCCAGCTCACCAATCGATCGGGGAACCGGGGAGCTGTTTTTT. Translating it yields CASSPIDRGTGELFF.

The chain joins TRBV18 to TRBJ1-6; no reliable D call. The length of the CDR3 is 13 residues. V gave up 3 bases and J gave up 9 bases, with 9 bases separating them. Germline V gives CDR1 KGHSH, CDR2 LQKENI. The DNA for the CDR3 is TGTGCCAGCTCACCGCAGGAGGTTTCACCCCTCCACTTT. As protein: CASSPQEVSPLHF.

Here the CDR3 reads CASSQSLWSSYTF. The CDR3 DNA reads as TGCGCCAGCAGTCAATCCCTATGGAGTAGCTACACCTTC. The rearrangement uses TRBV23-1 and TRBJ1-2; no clear D. TRBV23-1 is an ORF; its function is uncertain. This CDR3 contains 13 residues. Deletions cut 0 bases from V and 9 bases from J, with 11 bases between.

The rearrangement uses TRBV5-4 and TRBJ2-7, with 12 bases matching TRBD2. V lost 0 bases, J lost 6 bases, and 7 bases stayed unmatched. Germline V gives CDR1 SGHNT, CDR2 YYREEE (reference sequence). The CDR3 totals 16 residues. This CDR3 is CASSLGTSGRKAEQYF. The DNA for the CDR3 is TGTGCCAGCAGCTTGGGTACTAGCGGGAGGAAGGCCGAGCAGTACTTC.

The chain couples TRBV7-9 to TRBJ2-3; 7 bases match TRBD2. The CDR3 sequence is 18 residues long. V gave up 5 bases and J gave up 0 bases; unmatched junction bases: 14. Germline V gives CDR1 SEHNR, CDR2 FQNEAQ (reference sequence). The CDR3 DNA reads TGTGCCAGCAGCCCCGGGAGGATGAGCGGCTTCAGCACAGATACGCAGTATTTT. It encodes CASSPGRMSGFSTDTQYF. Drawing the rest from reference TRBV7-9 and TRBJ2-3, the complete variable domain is DTGVSQNPRHKITKRGQNVTFRCDPISEHNRLYWYRQTLGQGPEFLTYFQNEAQLEKSRLLSDRFSAERPKGSFSTLEIQRTEQGDSAMYLCASSPGRMSGFSTDTQYFGPGTRLTVL.

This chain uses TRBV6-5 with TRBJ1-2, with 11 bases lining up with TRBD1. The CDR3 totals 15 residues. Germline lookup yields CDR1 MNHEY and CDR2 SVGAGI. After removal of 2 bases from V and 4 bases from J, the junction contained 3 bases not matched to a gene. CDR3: CASSYRTGGGYGYTF. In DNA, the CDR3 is TGTGCCAGCAGTTACCGGACAGGGGGCGGCTATGGCTACACCTTC.

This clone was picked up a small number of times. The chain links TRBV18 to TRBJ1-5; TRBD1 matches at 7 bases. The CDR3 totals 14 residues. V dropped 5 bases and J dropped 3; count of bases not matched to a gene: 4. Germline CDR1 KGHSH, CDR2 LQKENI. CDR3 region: CASSEQGFNQPQHF. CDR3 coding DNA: TGTGCCAGCTCAGAACAGGGGTTCAATCAGCCCCAGCATTTT.

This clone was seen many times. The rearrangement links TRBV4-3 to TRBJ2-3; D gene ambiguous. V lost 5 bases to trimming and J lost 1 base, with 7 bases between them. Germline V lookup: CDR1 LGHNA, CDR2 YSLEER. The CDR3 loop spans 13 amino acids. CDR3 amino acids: CASSTQGTDTQYF. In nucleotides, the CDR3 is TGCGCCAGCAGCACACAAGGCACAGATACGCAGTATTTT.

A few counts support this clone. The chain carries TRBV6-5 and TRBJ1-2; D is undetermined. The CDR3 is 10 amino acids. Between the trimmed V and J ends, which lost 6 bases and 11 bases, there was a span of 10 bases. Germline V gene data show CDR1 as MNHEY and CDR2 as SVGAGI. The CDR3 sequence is CASRGLGYTF. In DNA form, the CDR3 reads TGTGCCAGCAGGGGCCTTGGGTACACCTTC.

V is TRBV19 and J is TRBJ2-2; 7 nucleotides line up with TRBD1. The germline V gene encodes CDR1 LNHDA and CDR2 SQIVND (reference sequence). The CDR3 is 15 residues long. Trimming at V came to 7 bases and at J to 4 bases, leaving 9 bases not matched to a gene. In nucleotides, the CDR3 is TGTGCCAGTACCATAACCGGGACAGCCACCGGGGAGCTGTTTTTT. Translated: CASTITGTATGELFF.

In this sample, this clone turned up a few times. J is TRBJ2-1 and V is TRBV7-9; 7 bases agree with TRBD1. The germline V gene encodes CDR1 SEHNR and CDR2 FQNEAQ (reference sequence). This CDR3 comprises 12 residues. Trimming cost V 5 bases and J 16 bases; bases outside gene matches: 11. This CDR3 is CASSRGTADRFF. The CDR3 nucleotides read TGTGCCAGCAGCCGTGGGACAGCCGACCGATTCTTC.

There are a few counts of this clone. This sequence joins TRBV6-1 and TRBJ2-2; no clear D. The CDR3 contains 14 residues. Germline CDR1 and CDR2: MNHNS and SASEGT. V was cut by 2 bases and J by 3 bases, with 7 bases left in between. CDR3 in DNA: TGTGCCAGCAGTGAAATCGGGTACACCGGGGAGCTGTTTTTT. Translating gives CASSEIGYTGELFF.

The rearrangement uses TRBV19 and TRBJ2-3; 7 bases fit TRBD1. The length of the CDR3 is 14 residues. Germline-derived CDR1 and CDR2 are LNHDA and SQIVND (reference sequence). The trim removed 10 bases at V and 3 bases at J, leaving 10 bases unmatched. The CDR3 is CATTTGTTTDTQYF. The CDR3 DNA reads TGTGCCACCACGACAGGGACGACGACAGATACGCAGTATTTT.

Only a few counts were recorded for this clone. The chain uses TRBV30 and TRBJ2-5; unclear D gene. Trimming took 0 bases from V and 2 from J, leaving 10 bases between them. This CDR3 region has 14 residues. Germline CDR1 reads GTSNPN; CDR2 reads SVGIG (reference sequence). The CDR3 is CAWSVSLLQETQYF. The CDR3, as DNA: TGTGCCTGGAGTGTATCGCTCCTACAAGAGACCCAGTACTTC.

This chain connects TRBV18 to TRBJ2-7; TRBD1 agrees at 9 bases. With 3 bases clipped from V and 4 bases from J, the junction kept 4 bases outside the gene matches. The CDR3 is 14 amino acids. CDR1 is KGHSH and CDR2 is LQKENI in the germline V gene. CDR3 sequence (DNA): TGTGCCAGCTCACCCGAGACAGGGGGATACGAGCAGTACTTC. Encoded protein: CASSPETGGYEQYF.

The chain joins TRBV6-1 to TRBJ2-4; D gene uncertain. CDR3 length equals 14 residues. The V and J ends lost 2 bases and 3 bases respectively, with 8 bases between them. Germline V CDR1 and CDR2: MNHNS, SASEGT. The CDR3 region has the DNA TGTGCCAGCAGTGAACTAGGTTTCAAAAACATTCAGTACTTC. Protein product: CASSELGFKNIQYF.

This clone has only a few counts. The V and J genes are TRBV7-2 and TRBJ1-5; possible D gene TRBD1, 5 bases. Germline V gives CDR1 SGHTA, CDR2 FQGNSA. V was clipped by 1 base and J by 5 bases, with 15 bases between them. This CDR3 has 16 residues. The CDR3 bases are TGTGCCAGCAGCTTAGGTCTGGGCAGGGTGGATCAGCCCCAGCATTTT. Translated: CASSLGLGRVDQPQHF. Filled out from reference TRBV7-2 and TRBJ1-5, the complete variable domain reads GAGVSQSPSNKVTEKGKDVELRCDPISGHTALYWYRQSLGQGLEFLIYFQGNSAPDKSGLPSDRFSAERTGGSVSTLTIQRTQQEDSAVYLCASSLGLGRVDQPQHFGDGTRLSIL.

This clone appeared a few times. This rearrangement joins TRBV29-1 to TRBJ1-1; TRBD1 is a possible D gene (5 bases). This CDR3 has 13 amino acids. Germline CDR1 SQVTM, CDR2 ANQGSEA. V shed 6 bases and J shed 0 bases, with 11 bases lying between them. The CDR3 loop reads CSVLRVLNTEAFF. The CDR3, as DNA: TGCAGCGTCCTCAGGGTTCTGAACACTGAAGCTTTCTTT. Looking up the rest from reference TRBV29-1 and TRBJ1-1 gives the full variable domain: SAVISQKPSRDICQRGTSLTIQCQVDSQVTMMFWYRQQPGQSLTLIATANQGSEATYESGFVIDKFPISRPNLTFSTLTVSNMSPEDSSIYLCSVLRVLNTEAFFGQGTRLTVV.

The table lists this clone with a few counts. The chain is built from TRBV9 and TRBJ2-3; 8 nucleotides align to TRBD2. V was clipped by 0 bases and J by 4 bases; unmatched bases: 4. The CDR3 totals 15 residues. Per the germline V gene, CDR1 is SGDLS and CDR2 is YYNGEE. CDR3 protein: CASSVAGAGADTQYF. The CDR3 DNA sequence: TGTGCCAGCAGCGTAGCGGGAGCGGGGGCAGATACGCAGTATTTT. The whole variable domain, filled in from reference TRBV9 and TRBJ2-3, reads DSGVTQTPKHLITATGQRVTLRCSPRSGDLSVYWYQQSLDQGLQFLIQYYNGEERAKGNILERFSAQQFPDLHSELNLSSLELGDSALYFCASSVAGAGADTQYFGPGTRLTVL.

In nucleotides, the CDR3 is TGTGCCAGCAGGAGCGGACAGGGCGGCAGCGAGCAGTACTTC. Amino acids: CASRSGQGGSEQYF. The chain uses TRBV6-5 and TRBJ2-7; 8 bases are shared with TRBD1. In germline, CDR1 is MNHEY, CDR2 SVGAGI. V was clipped by 6 bases and J by 6 bases; unmatched bases: 10. This CDR3 contains 14 residues.

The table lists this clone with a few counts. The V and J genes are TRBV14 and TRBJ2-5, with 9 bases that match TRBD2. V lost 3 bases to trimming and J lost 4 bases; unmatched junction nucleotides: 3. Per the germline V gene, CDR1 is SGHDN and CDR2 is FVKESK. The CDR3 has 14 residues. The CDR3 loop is CASSQREGAETQYF. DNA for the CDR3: TGTGCCAGCAGCCAGCGGGAGGGGGCAGAGACCCAGTACTTC. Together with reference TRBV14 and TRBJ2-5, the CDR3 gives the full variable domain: EAGVTQFPSHSVIEKGQTVTLRCDPISGHDNLYWYRRVMGKEIKFLLHFVKESKQDESGMPNNRFLAERTGGTYSTLKVQPAELEDSGVYFCASSQREGAETQYFGPGTRLLVL.

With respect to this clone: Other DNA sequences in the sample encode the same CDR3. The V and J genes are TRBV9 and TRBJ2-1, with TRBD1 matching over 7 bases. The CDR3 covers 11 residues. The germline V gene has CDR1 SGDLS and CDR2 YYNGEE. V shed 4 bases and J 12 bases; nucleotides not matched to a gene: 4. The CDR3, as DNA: TGTGCCAGCAGCTCCCCAGGGGGGCAGTTCTTC. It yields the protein CASSSPGGQFF.

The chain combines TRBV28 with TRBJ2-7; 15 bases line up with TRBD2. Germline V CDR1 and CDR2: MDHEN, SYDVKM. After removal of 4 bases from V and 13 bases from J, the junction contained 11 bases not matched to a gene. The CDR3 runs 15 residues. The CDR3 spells CASSSAGLAGGYCYF. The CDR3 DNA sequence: TGTGCCAGCAGTTCCGCCGGACTAGCGGGGGGGTATTGTTACTTC.

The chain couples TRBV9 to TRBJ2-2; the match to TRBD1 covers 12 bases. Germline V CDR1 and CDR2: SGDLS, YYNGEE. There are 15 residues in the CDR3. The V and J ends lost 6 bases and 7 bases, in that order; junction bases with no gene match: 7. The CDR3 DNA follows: TGTGCCAGCACCCAGGGACAGGGGGCAATCGGGGAGCTGTTTTTT. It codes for CASTQGQGAIGELFF.